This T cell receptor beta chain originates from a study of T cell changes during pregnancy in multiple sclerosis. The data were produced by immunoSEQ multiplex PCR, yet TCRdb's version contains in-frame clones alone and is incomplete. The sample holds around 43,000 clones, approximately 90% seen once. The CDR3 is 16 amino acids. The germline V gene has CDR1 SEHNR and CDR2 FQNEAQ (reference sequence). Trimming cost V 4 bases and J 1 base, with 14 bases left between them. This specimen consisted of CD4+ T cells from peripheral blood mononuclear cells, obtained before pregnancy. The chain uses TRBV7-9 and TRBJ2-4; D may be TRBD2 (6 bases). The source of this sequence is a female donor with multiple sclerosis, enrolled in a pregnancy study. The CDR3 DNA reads TGTGCCAGCAGCTCACTTGGAGGGTGGGCCAAAAACATTCAGTACTTC. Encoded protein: CASSSLGGWAKNIQYF.